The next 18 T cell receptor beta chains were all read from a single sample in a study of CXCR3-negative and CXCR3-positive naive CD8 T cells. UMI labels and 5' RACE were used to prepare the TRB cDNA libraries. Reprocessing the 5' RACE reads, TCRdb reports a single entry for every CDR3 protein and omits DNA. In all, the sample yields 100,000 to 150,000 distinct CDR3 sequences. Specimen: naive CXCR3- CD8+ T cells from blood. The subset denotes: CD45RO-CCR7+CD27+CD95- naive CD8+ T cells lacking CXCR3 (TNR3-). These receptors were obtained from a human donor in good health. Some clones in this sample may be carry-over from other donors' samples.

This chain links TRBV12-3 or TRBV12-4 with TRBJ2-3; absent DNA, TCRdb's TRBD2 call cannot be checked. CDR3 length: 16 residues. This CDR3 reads CASSRDSVWIPDTQYF.

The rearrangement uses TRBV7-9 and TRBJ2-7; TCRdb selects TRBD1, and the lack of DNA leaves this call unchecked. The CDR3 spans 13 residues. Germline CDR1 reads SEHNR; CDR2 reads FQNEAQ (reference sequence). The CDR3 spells CASSPPVSPEQYF.

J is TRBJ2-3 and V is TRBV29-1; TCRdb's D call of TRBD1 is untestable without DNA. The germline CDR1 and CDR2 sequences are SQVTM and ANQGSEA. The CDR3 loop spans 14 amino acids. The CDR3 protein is CSVEGAGSTDTQYF.

CDR3 residues: CSGPRDRGTEAFF. The chain couples TRBV29-1 to TRBJ1-1; TCRdb designates TRBD1, a call that cannot be tested without DNA. CDR1 is SQVTM, CDR2 ANQGSEA, per germline. This CDR3 comprises 13 residues. The full variable domain, with the rest looked up from reference TRBV29-1 and TRBJ1-1, is SAVISQKPSRDICQRGTSLTIQCQVDSQVTMMFWYRQQPGQSLTLIATANQGSEATYESGFVIDKFPISRPNLTFSTLTVSNMSPEDSSIYLCSGPRDRGTEAFFGQGTRLTVV.

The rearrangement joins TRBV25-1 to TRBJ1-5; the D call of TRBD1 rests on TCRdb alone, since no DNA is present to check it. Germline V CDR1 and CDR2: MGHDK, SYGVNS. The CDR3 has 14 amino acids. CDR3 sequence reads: CASSEGGIGQPQHF.

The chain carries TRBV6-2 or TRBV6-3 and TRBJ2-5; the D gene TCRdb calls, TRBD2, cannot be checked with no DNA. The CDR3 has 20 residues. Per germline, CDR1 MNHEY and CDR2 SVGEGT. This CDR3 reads CASSYSRLAGDLLLQETQYF.

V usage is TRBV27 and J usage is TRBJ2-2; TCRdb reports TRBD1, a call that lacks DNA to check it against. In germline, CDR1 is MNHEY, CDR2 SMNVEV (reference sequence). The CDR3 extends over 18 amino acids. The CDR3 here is CASSPTRDRATNTGELFF.

CDR3: CASSQEWTSGTGYEKLFF. This chain joins TRBV4-2 and TRBJ1-4; the TCRdb D gene call, TRBD1, has no DNA to confirm it. This CDR3 has 18 residues. Looked up from germline, CDR1 is LGHNA and CDR2 is YNFKEQ.

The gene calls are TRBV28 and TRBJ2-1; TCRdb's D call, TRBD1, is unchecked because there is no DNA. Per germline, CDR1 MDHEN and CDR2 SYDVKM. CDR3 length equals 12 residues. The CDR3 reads CASSPTGDEQFF.

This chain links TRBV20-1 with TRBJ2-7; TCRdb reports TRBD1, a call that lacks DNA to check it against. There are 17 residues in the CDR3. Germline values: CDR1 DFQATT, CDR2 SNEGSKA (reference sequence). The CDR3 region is CSARPRILGGAFYEQYF.

This CDR3 is CASSLGAPSGRGYEQYF. The V and J genes are TRBV7-9 and TRBJ2-7; the D gene TCRdb calls, TRBD2, cannot be checked with no DNA. Germline CDR1 and CDR2: SEHNR and FQNEAQ (reference sequence). There are 17 residues in the CDR3.

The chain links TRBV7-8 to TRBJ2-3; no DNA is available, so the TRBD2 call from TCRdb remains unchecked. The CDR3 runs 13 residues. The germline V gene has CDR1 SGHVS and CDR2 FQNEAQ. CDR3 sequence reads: CASLANSPDTQYF.

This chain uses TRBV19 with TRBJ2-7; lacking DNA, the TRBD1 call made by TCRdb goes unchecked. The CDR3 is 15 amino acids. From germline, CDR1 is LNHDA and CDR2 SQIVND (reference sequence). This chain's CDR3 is CASSEGTEAGYEQYF.

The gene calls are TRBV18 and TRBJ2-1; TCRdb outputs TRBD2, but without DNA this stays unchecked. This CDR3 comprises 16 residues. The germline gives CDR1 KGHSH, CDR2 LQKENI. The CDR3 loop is CASSLGTSGDPGGQFF.

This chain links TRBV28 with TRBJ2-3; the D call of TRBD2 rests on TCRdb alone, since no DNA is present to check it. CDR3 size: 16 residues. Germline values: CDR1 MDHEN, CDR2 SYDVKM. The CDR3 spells CASISREALSTDTQYF.

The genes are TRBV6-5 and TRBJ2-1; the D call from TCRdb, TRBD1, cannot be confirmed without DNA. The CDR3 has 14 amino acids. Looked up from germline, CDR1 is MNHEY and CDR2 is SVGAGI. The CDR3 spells CASSRSGGYNEQFF.

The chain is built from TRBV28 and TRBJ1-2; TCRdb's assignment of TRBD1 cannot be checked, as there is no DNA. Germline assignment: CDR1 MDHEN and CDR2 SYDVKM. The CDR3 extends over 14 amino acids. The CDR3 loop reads CASSPRGSGYGYTF.

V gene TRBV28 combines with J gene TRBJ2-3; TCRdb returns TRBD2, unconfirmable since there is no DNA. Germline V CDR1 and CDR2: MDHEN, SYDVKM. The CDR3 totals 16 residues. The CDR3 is CASSLGLAGLTDTQYF.